This T cell receptor (beta chain) derives from a study of blood T cell repertoires in COVID-19. Using immunoSEQ multiplex PCR, the repertoire was profiled, and TCRdb retains in-frame clones only, with some absent. The table lists roughly 180,000 clones, roughly 84% of them singletons. This clone was seen once. In germline, CDR1 is LNHDA, CDR2 SQIVND (reference sequence). Trimming took 4 bases from V and 4 from J, leaving 14 bases between them. The CDR3 consists of 14 residues. Sequenced input: peripheral blood. The clonotype originates from a woman of 80 years or more with active or convalescent COVID-19. The rearrangement joins TRBV19 to TRBJ2-7; D may be TRBD1 (5 bases). Here the CDR3 reads CASSNLGQGYEQYF. In DNA form, the CDR3 reads TGTGCCAGTAGTAATTTGGGTCAGGGTTACGAGCAGTACTTC.